Each of the 11 T cell receptor beta chains below was sequenced from the same sample in a study of T-cell memory formation after mild COVID-19 (dated by TCRdb to the early 2020s). Library prep was done by 5' RACE. These reads were obtained on an Illumina NovaSeq 6000. TCRdb's own reprocessing of the public reads used fastp at Q25 and MiXCR and kept productive beta chains. Each entry merges the rows of one CDR3 protein and shows their most common DNA and genes. The sample profile shows under 300,000 distinct CDR3 sequences; 15% to 20% of them were found once. The ten most abundant clones make up approximately 3.5% of the sample. Sequenced sample: PBMCs or a T cell subset sorted from them (not recorded which). These receptor sequences come from a man aged 18 to 30 who had mild COVID-19 (a few samples of this study predate the infection). The sample titles of this study are shuffled in the database, so cell type and time point are left out; the donor was told from shared clones.

The chain couples TRBV18 to TRBJ2-7; no clear D. CDR1 is KGHSH and CDR2 is LQKENI in the germline V gene. The length of the CDR3 is 15 residues. The V and J ends lost 0 bases and 7 bases respectively, with 16 bases between them. The CDR3 DNA reads as TGTGCCAGCTCACCACCTGTAGGGTCTCTACGGGAGCAGTACTTC. Encoded protein: CASSPPVGSLREQYF. Filled out from reference TRBV18 and TRBJ2-7, the complete variable domain reads NAGVMQNPRHLVRRRGQEARLRCSPMKGHSHVYWYRQLPEEGLKFMVYLQKENIIDESGMPKERFSAEFPKEGPSILRIQQVVRGDSAAYFCASSPPVGSLREQYFGPGTRLTVT.

The CDR3 DNA reads as TGTGCCAGCAGCTGGGGGATGGACAGGGACACCGGGGAGCTGTTTTTT. Translating it yields CASSWGMDRDTGELFF. V gene TRBV27 combines with J gene TRBJ2-2; TRBD1 agrees at 8 bases. The CDR3 has 16 residues. Germline assignment: CDR1 MNHEY and CDR2 SMNVEV (reference sequence). Losses at the gene ends were 6 bases for V and 3 bases for J; bases not matched to a gene: 9.

This clonotype was counted at least ten times. The chain has TRBV12-5 and TRBJ2-2; D might be TRBD1 or TRBD2, each matching 5 bases. Trimming removed 5 bases at V and 5 bases at J, with 12 bases between. Germline assignment: CDR1 LGHNT and CDR2 FRNRAP. This CDR3 comprises 14 residues. CDR3 protein: CASGPGAMTGELFF. CDR3 nucleotide sequence: TGTGCTAGTGGTCCCGGGGCTATGACCGGGGAGCTGTTTTTT.

The J gene is TRBJ1-2, the V gene TRBV7-9; D perhaps matches TRBD1 (5 bases). Germline lookup yields CDR1 SEHNR and CDR2 FQNEAQ (reference sequence). Trimming stripped 5 bases from V and 5 bases from J, with 9 bases between. The CDR3 contains 12 residues. The CDR3 DNA sequence: TGTGCCAGCAGCAAGACAGCTTATGGCTACACCTTC. Its translation is CASSKTAYGYTF. Supplemented by reference TRBV7-9 and TRBJ1-2, the full variable domain reads DTGVSQNPRHKITKRGQNVTFRCDPISEHNRLYWYRQTLGQGPEFLTYFQNEAQLEKSRLLSDRFSAERPKGSFSTLEIQRTEQGDSAMYLCASSKTAYGYTFGSGTRLTVV.

The CDR3: CASSGLPGEQYF. CDR3 nucleotide sequence: TGTGCCAGCTCAGGGTTGCCCGGCGAGCAGTACTTC. This chain links TRBV18 with TRBJ2-7; D unclear. Trimming took off 5 bases at V and 6 bases at J, with 11 bases between the two ends. CDR1 and CDR2 (germline): KGHSH, LQKENI. The CDR3 has 12 residues.

In this sample, this clonotype turned up a few times. The chain couples TRBV6-5 to TRBJ2-5, with unresolved D. V lost 6 bases and J 2 bases, leaving 10 bases between the germline ends. Per the germline V gene, CDR1 is MNHEY and CDR2 is SVGAGI. This CDR3 is 13 amino acids long. The CDR3 bases are TGTGCCAGCAGAACGACTGTACAAGAGACCCAGTACTTC. This gives the protein CASRTTVQETQYF.

The chain employs TRBV24-1 and TRBJ1-5; D is uncertain. The CDR3 spans 15 residues. Per the germline V gene, CDR1 is KGHDR and CDR2 is SFDVKD. Between the trimmed V and J ends, which lost 0 bases and 4 bases, there was a span of 9 bases. This CDR3 is CATSDLFRGNQPQHF. In DNA, the CDR3 is TGTGCCACCAGTGATTTGTTTCGGGGAAATCAGCCCCAGCATTTT.

The V gene is TRBV7-2, the J gene TRBJ2-1, with D perhaps matching TRBD1 or TRBD2 (5 bases each). Germline CDR1 SGHTA, CDR2 FQGNSA. The CDR3 sequence is 15 residues long. Trimming pared 5 bases from V and 6 bases from J, leaving 17 bases between. The CDR3 nucleotides read TGTGCCAGCAGCATCGGCGTGGCAGGGACCAATGAGCAGTTCTTC. It codes for CASSIGVAGTNEQFF.

The chain has TRBV2 and TRBJ2-1; D is undetermined. The CDR3 loop spans 14 amino acids. CDR1 is SNHLY and CDR2 is FYNNEI in the germline V gene. V shed 1 base and J shed 5 bases, with 9 bases lying between them. CDR3 nucleotides: TGTGCCAGCAGTGAAGTCTCGGGCCACAATGAGCAGTTCTTC. It yields the protein CASSEVSGHNEQFF.

This clonotype turned up a few times. The V and J genes are TRBV20-1 and TRBJ1-3; D may be TRBD1 (5 bases). This CDR3 spans 14 amino acids. Per germline, CDR1 DFQATT and CDR2 SNEGSKA (reference sequence). The V and J ends lost 6 bases and 0 bases respectively, with 12 bases between them. The CDR3 reads CSARDANSGNTIYF. The CDR3 coding sequence is TGCAGTGCCAGGGACGCAAACTCTGGAAACACCATATATTTT.

CDR3 sequence: CASSLALKRGPKETQYF. CDR3 nucleotide sequence: TGTGCCAGCAGCTTAGCCTTAAAGCGGGGGCCAAAAGAGACCCAGTACTTC. The J gene is TRBJ2-5, the V gene TRBV7-6, with 8 bases aligning to TRBD2. The CDR3 covers 17 residues. Germline CDR1 SGHVS, CDR2 FNYEAQ. The V gene end was trimmed by 0 bases and the J gene end by 3 bases; junction bases not matched to a gene: 9.